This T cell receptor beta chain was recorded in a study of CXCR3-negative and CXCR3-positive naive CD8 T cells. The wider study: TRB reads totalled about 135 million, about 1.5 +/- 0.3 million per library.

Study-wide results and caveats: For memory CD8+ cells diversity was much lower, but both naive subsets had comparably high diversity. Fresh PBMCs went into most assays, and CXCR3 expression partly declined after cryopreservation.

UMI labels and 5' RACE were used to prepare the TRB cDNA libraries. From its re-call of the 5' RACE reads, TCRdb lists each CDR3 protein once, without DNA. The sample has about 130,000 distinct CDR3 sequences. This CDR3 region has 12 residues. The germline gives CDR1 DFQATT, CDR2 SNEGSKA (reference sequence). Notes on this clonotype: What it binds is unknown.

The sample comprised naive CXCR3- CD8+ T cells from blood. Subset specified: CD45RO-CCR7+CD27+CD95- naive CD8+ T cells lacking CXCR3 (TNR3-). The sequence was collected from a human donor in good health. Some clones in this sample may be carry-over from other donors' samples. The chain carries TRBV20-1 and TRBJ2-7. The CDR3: CSASGESYEQYF.